The 24 T cell receptor beta chains below were found in one sample sequenced in a study of T cell responses to AZD1222 COVID-19 vaccine. The protocol was immunoSEQ multiplex PCR, while the TCRdb copy is restricted to in-frame clones and leaves out a portion. Of about 160,000 clones listed, roughly 92% were seen once; the top ten hold over 4.5%. Here the sequenced sample was peripheral blood, taken 28 days after the second AZD1222 dose. Source of these receptors: an adult who received the AZD1222 COVID-19 vaccine.

The V gene is TRBV27, the J gene TRBJ2-5, with D hard to call. CDR1 MNHEY and CDR2 SMNVEV come from the germline V gene (reference sequence). The CDR3 sequence is 11 residues long. Between the trimmed V and J ends, which lost 3 bases and 6 bases, there was a span of 5 bases. The CDR3 DNA follows: TGTGCCAGCAGTTTTGGGAAGACCCAGTACTTC. It specifies CASSFGKTQYF.

This chain connects TRBV6-5 to TRBJ1-6; D is unresolved. CDR3 length: 11 amino acids. Germline CDR1 MNHEY, CDR2 SVGAGI. Trimming pared 6 bases from V and 5 bases from J, leaving 2 bases between. The CDR3 DNA reads TGTGCCAGCAGGGATAATTCACCCCTCCACTTT. The encoded protein is CASRDNSPLHF.

The rearrangement links TRBV19 to TRBJ1-2; D is unclear. Germline V CDR1 and CDR2: LNHDA, SQIVND (reference sequence). The V gene lost 7 bases and the J gene lost 5 bases, with 17 bases spanning the gap. The length of the CDR3 is 14 residues. CDR3 DNA: TGTGCCAGTACCGCGGACTATCCCCTATATGGCTACACCTTC. It yields the protein CASTADYPLYGYTF.

This clone was counted once. V and J are TRBV2 and TRBJ1-2, with D uncertain. CDR1 and CDR2 from the germline V gene are SNHLY and FYNNEI. The CDR3 totals 14 residues. Trimming stripped 0 bases from V and 8 bases from J, with 13 bases between. The CDR3 DNA reads TGTGCCAGCAGTGAAGCGGGAGGATACGCGGGCTACACCTTC. The encoded protein is CASSEAGGYAGYTF.

The chain joins TRBV2 to TRBJ2-4, with 9 bases identical to TRBD1. The CDR3 totals 15 residues. V was clipped by 4 bases and J by 8 bases; unmatched bases: 9. Germline V gene data show CDR1 as SNHLY and CDR2 as FYNNEI. In nucleotides, the CDR3 is TGTGCCAGCAGTGCACAGGGGGCGTTCGGGTACATTCAGTACTTC. It encodes CASSAQGAFGYIQYF.

This clone came up once. This rearrangement joins TRBV4-1 to TRBJ2-1, with D tentatively TRBD1 (5 bases). CDR1 is MGHRA and CDR2 is YSYEKL in the germline V gene. The CDR3 length is 16 residues. Trimming left V 3 bases short and J 5 bases short, with 17 bases between. CDR3 bases: TGCGCCAGCAGCCATATCCCTAGGGGAAGCAACAATGAGCAGTTCTTC. Translating it yields CASSHIPRGSNNEQFF.

The chain carries TRBV9 and TRBJ2-7, with unresolved D. The V gene's germline CDR1 is SGDLS and CDR2 YYNGEE. The CDR3 totals 13 residues. V was trimmed by 2 bases and J by 3 bases, leaving 9 bases between them. In DNA, the CDR3 is TGTGCCAGCAGCGTGGGTTACGGCTACGAGCAGTACTTC. Translating it yields CASSVGYGYEQYF.

V is TRBV27 and J is TRBJ1-4; 7 nucleotides line up with TRBD1. Germline V CDR1 and CDR2: MNHEY, SMNVEV (reference sequence). J gave up 4 bases and V 6 bases, and 5 bases lay outside the gene matches. The CDR3 spans 14 residues. CDR3 sequence (DNA): TGTGCCAGCAGAAACAACAGGGGTAATGAAAAACTGTTTTTT. It codes for CASRNNRGNEKLFF.

The CDR3 is CASSQDRGDTEAFF. The CDR3 region has the DNA TGTGCCAGCAGTCAGGACAGGGGTGACACTGAAGCTTTCTTT. The chain carries TRBV6-4 and TRBJ1-1; TRBD1 matches at 9 bases. J gave up 3 bases and V 5 bases, and 4 bases lay outside the gene matches. The CDR3 is made up of 14 amino acids. Germline V CDR1 and CDR2: MRHNA, SNTAGT.

This rearrangement joins TRBV2 to TRBJ2-5; D is perhaps TRBD2 (7 bases). The CDR3 sequence is 14 residues long. V lost 7 bases to trimming and J lost 7 bases, with 19 bases between them. Germline V CDR1 and CDR2: SNHLY, FYNNEI. This CDR3 reads CASTARGAEVTQYF. CDR3 DNA sequence: TGTGCCAGCACCGCACGGGGGGCCGAAGTGACCCAGTACTTC. Filled out from reference TRBV2 and TRBJ2-5, the complete variable domain reads EPEVTQTPSHQVTQMGQEVILRCVPISNHLYFYWYRQILGQKVEFLVSFYNNEISEKSEIFDDQFSVERPDGSNFTLKIRSTKLEDSAMYFCASTARGAEVTQYFGPGTRLLVL.

The chain has TRBV3-1 (or the pseudogene TRBV3-2) and TRBJ2-3, with 9 nucleotides matching TRBD2. Germline-derived CDR1 and CDR2 are LGHDT and YNNKEL (reference sequence). Losses at the gene ends were 2 bases for V and 4 bases for J; bases not matched to a gene: 4. This CDR3 spans 15 amino acids. The CDR3 DNA reads TGTGCCAGCAGCCAAATGGGACTAGCCGCAGATACGCAGTATTTT. This gives the protein CASSQMGLAADTQYF.

This chain uses TRBV6-6 with TRBJ1-1; D is perhaps TRBD1 (5 bases). The CDR3 totals 12 residues. Trimming pared 9 bases from V and 0 bases from J, leaving 8 bases between. Germline V gives CDR1 MNHNY, CDR2 SVGAGI (reference sequence). DNA for the CDR3: TGTGCCAGTCAGGGACTGAACACTGAAGCTTTCTTT. Protein sequence: CASQGLNTEAFF.

The sample holds one count of this clone. At the DNA level, this CDR3 is encoded by other sequences in the same sample as well. The chain couples TRBV5-8 to TRBJ2-1; 10 bases line up with TRBD2. Germline V gene sequence: CDR1 SGHTS, CDR2 YDEGEE. The CDR3 contains 15 residues. V was pared by 0 bases and J by 3 bases, with 0 bases of the junction left unmatched. CDR3 protein: CASSLGTSGYNEQFF. CDR3 DNA sequence: TGTGCCAGCAGCTTGGGGACTAGCGGCTACAATGAGCAGTTCTTC.

This chain links TRBV5-8 with TRBJ1-2; TRBD1 is a possible D gene (5 bases). Looked up from germline, CDR1 is SGHTS and CDR2 is YDEGEE. This CDR3 has 17 amino acids. V was clipped by 0 bases and J by 0 bases, with 15 bases between them. The CDR3 bases are TGTGCCAGCAGCTTGGCCCTGACAGAAAGGACTAACTATGGCTACACCTTC. It translates to CASSLALTERTNYGYTF.

V usage is TRBV5-5 and J usage is TRBJ2-1; TRBD2 agrees at 10 bases. Germline V gives CDR1 SGHKS, CDR2 YYEKEE (reference sequence). This CDR3 contains 15 residues. Trimming removed 0 bases from V and 9 bases from J; junction bases left unmatched: 6. In nucleotides, the CDR3 is TGTGCCAGCAGCTTGGATCCTAGCGGGAGTACTGAGCAGTTCTTC. Its protein product is CASSLDPSGSTEQFF.

V usage is TRBV14 and J usage is TRBJ2-7; D might be TRBD1 (6 bases). Trimming stripped 4 bases from V and 3 bases from J, with 19 bases between. Germline values: CDR1 SGHDN, CDR2 FVKESK. This CDR3 contains 16 residues. Written as DNA, the CDR3 is TGTGCCAGCAGCCCGATATGGGGACACGAAAACTACGAGCAGTACTTC. Translated, it gives CASSPIWGHENYEQYF.

This chain joins TRBV6-2 or TRBV6-3 and TRBJ2-6; D remains unclear. Germline-derived CDR1 and CDR2 are MNHEY and SVGEGT. This CDR3 spans 15 amino acids. V dropped 2 bases and J dropped 0 bases, with 5 bases sitting between them. The CDR3 reads CASSYQPSGANVLTF. DNA for the CDR3: TGTGCCAGCAGTTACCAGCCCTCTGGGGCCAACGTCCTGACTTTC.

This chain uses TRBV5-6 with TRBJ1-5; tentative D call: TRBD1 (5 bases). The CDR3 runs to 13 residues. V lost 3 bases and J lost 5, with 9 bases in between. The germline V gene has CDR1 SGHDT and CDR2 YYEEEE. The CDR3 nucleotides are TGTGCCAGCAGCTCAGGGTTGGATCAGCCCCAGCATTTT. It is translated as CASSSGLDQPQHF.

The rearrangement joins TRBV6-5 to TRBJ2-3; a possible D gene is TRBD2 (5 bases). Germline V lookup: CDR1 MNHEY, CDR2 SVGAGI. This CDR3 is built from 15 residues. Trimming took off 6 bases at V and 2 bases at J, with 15 bases between the two ends. CDR3 in amino acids: CASSRNSANTDTQYF. In nucleotides, the CDR3 is TGTGCCAGCAGCCGCAATAGCGCCAACACAGATACGCAGTATTTT.

The chain is built from TRBV19 and TRBJ1-4; maybe TRBD1 (5 bases). CDR1 and CDR2 from the germline V gene are LNHDA and SQIVND (reference sequence). CDR3 length equals 18 residues. Between the trimmed V and J ends, which lost 8 bases and 4 bases, there was a span of 26 bases. The CDR3 region is CASSRGTVNIRNNEKLFF. CDR3 bases: TGTGCCAGTTCTCGAGGGACGGTGAACATTCGGAATAATGAAAAACTGTTTTTT.

V is TRBV27 and J is TRBJ2-1; D tentatively fits TRBD1 or TRBD2 (5 bases each). The V and J ends lost 4 bases and 6 bases respectively, with 16 bases between them. The CDR3 is made up of 15 amino acids. CDR1 and CDR2 from the germline V gene are MNHEY and SMNVEV (reference sequence). The CDR3: CASSSPGTRGNEQFF. The CDR3 region has the DNA TGTGCCAGCAGTTCCCCGGGGACCCGGGGCAATGAGCAGTTCTTC.

The chain has TRBV3-1 (or the pseudogene TRBV3-2) and TRBJ2-2; D remains ambiguous. V gave up 4 bases and J gave up 0 bases, with 9 bases separating them. This CDR3 comprises 15 residues. Germline CDR1 and CDR2: LGHDT and YNNKEL (reference sequence). CDR3 region: CASSRAASNTGELFF. The CDR3 bases are TGTGCCAGCAGCCGGGCGGCATCGAACACCGGGGAGCTGTTTTTT.

About this clone itself: Other nucleotide sequences from this sample produce the same CDR3. The chain couples TRBV6-6 to TRBJ1-1; no clear D. The CDR3 contains 13 residues. Germline CDR1 and CDR2: MNHNY and SVGAGI (reference sequence). V was cut by 3 bases and J by 0 bases, with 5 bases left in between. The CDR3 region is CASSYSMNTEAFF. The CDR3 DNA sequence: TGTGCCAGCAGTTATAGCATGAACACTGAAGCTTTCTTT.

J is TRBJ2-7 and V is TRBV5-1; D could derive from TRBD1 or TRBD2 (5 bases each). The CDR3 spans 14 residues. In germline, CDR1 is SGHRS, CDR2 YFSETQ. Between the trimmed V and J ends, which lost 8 bases and 0 bases, there was a span of 15 bases. Written as DNA, the CDR3 is TGCGCCAGTTCCGAGGGACCCCCCTCCTACGAGCAGTACTTC. Protein: CASSEGPPSYEQYF.